This T cell receptor beta chain was obtained from a study of Tregs in tolerant kidney transplant recipients. This CDR3 is 14 amino acids long. Germline V CDR1 and CDR2: SEHNR, FQNEAQ (reference sequence). The V gene end was trimmed by 3 bases and the J gene end by 7 bases; junction bases not matched to a gene: 7. Recipients received nonmyeloablative bone marrow transplants from related graft donors, with transient mixed chimerism. Generated by immunoSEQ multiplex PCR, the TCRdb table keeps only in-frame clones and is missing some. This table holds 75,000 to 100,000 clones, under 95% found once. The sequence derives from a human patient who received a combined kidney and bone marrow transplant. Certain T cells may be donor cells from the graft. The source was CD4+ T cells from blood (PBMCs), collected 12 months after the transplant. J is TRBJ1-2 and V is TRBV7-9; 8 bases agree with TRBD1. The CDR3: CASSFGTGPFGYTF. The DNA of the CDR3 is TGTGCCAGCAGCTTCGGGACAGGCCCTTTTGGCTACACCTTC.